The sequence of this TCR beta chain was determined in a study of CD8 T cells in Susac syndrome. Germline V gives CDR1 SGHTA, CDR2 FQGNSA. The CDR3 runs to 12 residues. The V and J ends lost 4 bases and 6 bases respectively, with 6 bases between them. Matched for age and sex, the controls were healthy donors. Bulk CD8+ and CD4+ cells came from magnetic negative isolation; CD8+ TEMRA by FACS. cDNA came from roughly 0.53 to 1 ug RNA primed by random hexamers. A multiplex approach, immunoSEQ multiplex PCR, amplified TCR beta CDR3 across 54 Vbeta and 13 Jbeta. TCRdb ran MiXCR on the immunoSEQ multiplex PCR reads and lists one entry per CDR3 protein. The table lists about 160,000 distinct CDR3 sequences, roughly nine tenths of them singletons.

This TCR came from a human donor in good health. The chain combines TRBV7-2 with TRBJ2-2, with D uncertain. Sequencing input: CD4+ T cells from PBMCs. For the CDR3, the DNA is TGTGCCAGCAGCTCTTTGGCCGGGGAGCTGTTTTTT. Its protein product is CASSSLAGELFF.